This T cell receptor beta chain was captured by sequencing in a study of CD8+CD57+ T cells in acquired aplastic anemia. Study summary: The sorted CD4+ and CD8+ cells yielded an average approximately 3.2 ug of DNA.

The V end lost 1 base, the J end lost 5 bases, and 14 bases lay between the germline ends. Germline V lookup: CDR1 LGHNT, CDR2 FRNRAP. This CDR3 is 15 amino acids long. This clonotype has a single count. Its antigen is as yet unknown. A read error is possible here, since a much larger clone lies one base away. Profiling that covered TCR beta VDJ and CDR3 relied on genomic DNA as its template. TCRdb passed the reads through MiXCR, listing each CDR3 protein once. The table has around 150,000 distinct CDR3 sequences, 40% to 60% seen once. The authors sequenced patients whose flow cytometry had shown CD8+CD57+ cell expansion. Study-level findings and limits: The CD8+ Simpson's diversity of patients and controls was not significantly different. Patients and controls had in common 25 to 30 CD8+ CDR3 sequences.

The clonotype originates from a human donor with aplastic anemia. Input material: sorted CD4+, CD8+, or CD8+CD57+ T cells (not recorded which) from PBMCs. The chain is built from TRBV12-5 and TRBJ2-5; perhaps TRBD1 as D (5 bases). CDR3 in amino acids: CASGLGRGQIETQYF. The CDR3 coding sequence is TGTGCTAGTGGTTTGGGCCGCGGACAAATTGAGACCCAGTACTTC.